These T cell receptor beta chains were read from a single sample in a study of CD8 T cells in ankylosing spondylitis. TCRdb reprocessed the 5' RACE reads via MiXCR and lists one record per CDR3 protein. The sample holds 700,000 or so distinct CDR3 sequences, under 20% seen once. Sequenced sample: blood, either unsorted or a sorted T cell fraction (not recorded which). The receptors originated from a male donor with ankylosing spondylitis. Each CDR3 is given with its conserved first and last residue. The order of the fields is J gene, D gene, V gene, clone size, CDR3 protein, CDR3 DNA. D genes are given only for firm matches. Clone sizes are given selectively: once, few, many, or a class where the clone is expanded.

>TRBJ2-2|NA|TRBV4-1|few
CASSRQFEGTGELFF
TGCGCCAGCAGCCGCCAGTTCGAGGGCACCGGGGAGCTGTTTTTT
>TRBJ2-2|TRBD2|TRBV5-1|NA
CASSFSGLPTGELFF
TGCGCCAGCAGCTTCTCGGGACTACCCACCGGGGAGCTGTTTTTT
>TRBJ1-5|NA|TRBV20-1|many
CSATHSPVNSNQPQHF
TGCAGTGCTACCCACTCCCCCGTAAATAGCAATCAGCCCCAGCATTTT
>TRBJ2-1|NA|TRBV24-1|few
CATSDSLPGFDEQFF
TGTGCCACCAGTGATTCATTGCCAGGGTTCGATGAGCAGTTCTTC
>TRBJ1-1|NA|TRBV7-2|NA
CASSLDRTFAEAFF
TGTGCCAGCAGCTTAGATCGGACGTTCGCTGAAGCTTTCTTT
>TRBJ1-2|NA|TRBV18|NA
CASSPPNRDNYGYTF
TGTGCCAGCTCACCACCGAACAGGGATAACTATGGCTACACCTTC
>TRBJ2-2|NA|TRBV25-1|NA
CASSEYAWDRELFF
TGTGCCAGCAGTGAATATGCCTGGGATCGGGAGCTGTTTTTT
>TRBJ1-6|NA|TRBV7-2|NA
CASSSRHLSPLHF
TGTGCCAGCAGCTCTCGACACCTCTCACCCCTCCACTTT
>TRBJ2-5|TRBD1|TRBV28|NA
CASSLYIGGTGQETQYF
TGTGCCAGCAGTTTATATATTGGGGGGACAGGCCAAGAGACCCAGTACTTC
>TRBJ2-6|NA|TRBV29-1|few
CSVGAGSSGANVLTF
TGCAGCGTTGGGGCGGGTAGCTCTGGGGCCAACGTCCTGACTTTC
>TRBJ1-4|NA|TRBV5-1|NA
CASSSRASTNEKLFF
TGCGCCAGCAGTTCTAGGGCTTCCACTAATGAAAAACTGTTTTTT
>TRBJ2-7|TRBD2|TRBV29-1|few
CSVGTSGRGSYEQYF
TGCAGCGTTGGAACTAGCGGGAGAGGTTCCTACGAGCAGTACTTC
>TRBJ2-5|TRBD2|TRBV25-1|NA
CASSVGVAGGPQETQYF
TGTGCCAGCAGTGTGGGAGTAGCGGGGGGACCCCAAGAGACCCAGTACTTC
>TRBJ2-1|NA|TRBV6-2/TRBV6-3|few
CASKPPGATYNEQFF
TGTGCCAGCAAGCCCCCGGGGGCAACCTACAATGAGCAGTTCTTC
>TRBJ1-1|NA|TRBV4-2|many
CASSQGGQTGRQGDAFF
TGTGCCAGCAGCCAAGGAGGGCAGACAGGACGCCAAGGAGATGCTTTCTTT
>TRBJ2-7|NA|TRBV5-6|many
CASSLWAGPMGEQYF
TGTGCCAGCAGCTTGTGGGCAGGCCCTATGGGGGAGCAGTACTTC
>TRBJ2-7|NA|TRBV11-2|NA
CASSLDRRVGGVLGEQYF
TGTGCCAGCAGCTTAGATCGCCGGGTGGGCGGGGTCCTTGGTGAGCAGTACTTC
>TRBJ2-3|TRBD2|TRBV11-2|NA
CASSFPTSGGAWADTQYF
TGTGCCAGCAGCTTCCCCACTAGCGGGGGGGCCTGGGCAGATACGCAGTATTTT
>TRBJ2-3|TRBD2|TRBV7-7|few
CASSLFFSGNTDTQYF
TGTGCTAGCAGCTTATTTTTTAGCGGGAACACAGATACGCAGTATTTT
>TRBJ1-3|NA|TRBV11-2|NA
CASSSIQRGVTSGNTIYF
TGTGCCAGCAGCTCCATCCAACGGGGTGTTACCTCTGGAAACACCATATATTTT
>TRBJ2-1|NA|TRBV5-1|many
CASSLRARPLLGPPQEQFF
TGCGCCAGCAGCTTAAGAGCTCGGCCCCTCTTGGGTCCCCCACAAGAGCAGTTCTTC
>TRBJ1-6|TRBD1|TRBV12-3/TRBV12-4|NA
CASSMTGGRSPLHF
TGTGCCAGCAGCATGACAGGGGGGCGTTCACCCCTCCACTTT
>TRBJ1-2|TRBD1|TRBV2|few
CASSYTGELGYGYTF
TGTGCCAGCAGTTATACAGGGGAGCTGGGCTATGGCTACACCTTC
>TRBJ2-2|TRBD1|TRBV19|NA
CASKRQGITGELFF
TGTGCCAGTAAACGACAGGGGATCACCGGGGAGCTGTTTTTT
>TRBJ2-3|NA|TRBV7-9|NA
CASSFPIAQPGTDTQYF
TGTGCCAGCAGCTTTCCTATAGCGCAACCGGGCACAGATACGCAGTATTTT
>TRBJ1-5|TRBD1|TRBV12-3/TRBV12-4|NA
CASSPYRGLQPQHF
TGTGCCAGTTCTCCCTACAGGGGGCTCCAGCCCCAGCATTTT
>TRBJ1-1|TRBD1|TRBV20-1|many
CSARVGTGHTEAFF
TGCAGTGCTAGAGTCGGGACAGGGCACACTGAAGCTTTCTTT
>TRBJ2-1|NA|TRBV28|few
CASSRREWSGNEQFF
TGTGCCAGCAGCCGCCGGGAGTGGTCGGGGAATGAGCAGTTCTTC
>TRBJ1-3|TRBD1|TRBV4-1|many
CASSQATGKGNTIYF
TGCGCCAGCAGCCAAGCGACAGGGAAGGGAAACACCATATATTTT
>TRBJ2-1|TRBD1|TRBV5-1|NA
CASSLGRDSNTGHEQFF
TGCGCCAGCAGCTTGGGCCGGGACAGCAATACGGGACATGAGCAGTTCTTC
>TRBJ2-1|NA|TRBV12-3/TRBV12-4|many
CASRGPGSSYNEQFF
TGTGCCAGCAGGGGCCCCGGAAGCTCCTACAATGAGCAGTTCTTC
>TRBJ2-5|NA|TRBV12-3/TRBV12-4|NA
CASSLDGRSEETQYF
TGTGCCAGCAGTTTAGATGGACGGTCAGAAGAGACCCAGTACTTC
>TRBJ1-5|NA|TRBV27|NA
CASSPGGVGNQPQHF
TGTGCCAGCAGTCCCGGGGGGGTGGGCAATCAGCCCCAGCATTTT
>TRBJ2-7|NA|TRBV7-9|NA
CASSLSTISYEQYF
TGTGCCAGCAGCTTATCAACGATCTCCTACGAGCAGTACTTC
>TRBJ1-5|NA|TRBV2|NA
CASSGQGTDQPQHF
TGTGCCAGCTCCGGGCAGGGGACCGATCAGCCCCAGCATTTT
>TRBJ1-1|NA|TRBV12-3/TRBV12-4|many
CASTPDSLNTEAFF
TGTGCCAGCACCCCGGACAGCCTAAACACTGAAGCTTTCTTT
>TRBJ1-1|NA|TRBV5-8|NA
CASSAPWGEAFF
TGTGCCAGCAGCGCGCCCTGGGGTGAAGCTTTCTTT
>TRBJ1-5|NA|TRBV9|few
CASSKTEYSNQPQHF
TGTGCCAGCAGCAAGACAGAGTATAGCAATCAGCCCCAGCATTTT
>TRBJ2-7|TRBD1|TRBV19|few
CASSEDRGYEQYF
TGTGCCAGTAGCGAAGACAGGGGCTACGAGCAGTACTTC
>TRBJ2-6|NA|TRBV18|few
CASSPGPGTPSGANVLTF
TGTGCCAGCTCACCAGGTCCGGGAACCCCTTCTGGGGCCAACGTCCTGACTTTC
>TRBJ2-1|NA|TRBV5-5|NA
CASSLRPVNEQFF
TGTGCCAGCAGCTTGAGACCGGTCAATGAGCAGTTCTTC
>TRBJ1-1|NA|TRBV7-8|NA
CASSLVGRVNTEAFF
TGTGCCAGCAGCTTAGTGGGCAGGGTGAACACTGAAGCTTTCTTT
>TRBJ1-5|TRBD1|TRBV23-1|NA
CASKPQDRANQPQHF
TGCGCCAGCAAACCACAAGACAGGGCCAATCAGCCCCAGCATTTT
>TRBJ2-7|NA|TRBV20-1|few
CSAGGRGEQYF
TGCAGTGCTGGGGGTCGGGGCGAGCAGTACTTC
>TRBJ1-2|TRBD1|TRBV5-1|NA
CASSLDRGRDGYTF
TGCGCCAGCAGCTTGGACAGGGGGCGAGATGGCTACACCTTC
>TRBJ2-1|TRBD2|TRBV24-1|few
CATSSGGARSEQFF
TGTGCCACGTCTAGCGGGGGGGCACGAAGTGAGCAGTTCTTC
>TRBJ1-6|NA|TRBV6-6|few
CASSYSVHTLHF
TGTGCCAGCAGTTACTCGGTTCACACCCTCCACTTT
>TRBJ2-7|TRBD1|TRBV12-3/TRBV12-4|NA
CASSNRGIGYF
TGTGCCAGCAGTAACAGGGGAATAGGCTACTTC
>TRBJ1-1|NA|TRBV29-1|few
CSFYGLRGTEAFF
TGCAGCTTTTACGGGCTCCGAGGCACTGAAGCTTTCTTT
>TRBJ2-7|NA|TRBV11-1|NA
CASSLDRPRYEQYF
TGTGCCAGCAGCTTAGACCGGCCCCGATACGAGCAGTACTTC
>TRBJ2-7|NA|TRBV20-1|NA
CSASEGSYEQYF
TGCAGTGCTAGCGAGGGGTCCTACGAGCAGTACTTC
>TRBJ2-1|TRBD2|TRBV5-6|few
CASSLGASGRSYNEQFF
TGTGCCAGCAGCTTGGGGGCCAGCGGGAGATCCTACAATGAGCAGTTCTTC
>TRBJ1-1|TRBD1|TRBV7-3|NA
CASSDTGTDEAFF
TGTGCCAGCAGTGACACCGGGACAGATGAAGCTTTCTTT
>TRBJ1-1|NA|TRBV5-1|many
CASSLGPSNTEAFF
TGCGCCAGCAGCTTGGGCCCGTCGAACACTGAAGCTTTCTTT
>TRBJ2-5|TRBD2|TRBV20-1|few
CSAGLGLASQETQYF
TGCAGTGCTGGGTTAGGACTAGCGTCTCAAGAGACCCAGTACTTC